The clone carrying this TCR beta chain was seen just once. The V gene's germline CDR1 is MNHEY and CDR2 SMNVEV (reference sequence). CDR3 length: 12 amino acids. Trimming left V 6 bases short and J 2 bases short, with 4 bases between. These data originate in a study of blood T cell repertoires in COVID-19. The wider study: Sites across the United States, Italy and Spain contributed samples from acute and convalescent COVID-19.

Assay used: immunoSEQ multiplex PCR; TCRdb lists only in-frame clones, some missing. The sample holds some 400,000 clones; just under 90% are singletons and the top ten take less than 2%. Clinical history as reported by participants underpinned cohort assignment. The TCR sequence derives from a woman under 40 who had recovered from COVID-19. The V gene is TRBV27, the J gene TRBJ2-2; unclear D gene. Sequencing input: PBMCs or T cells enriched from blood (not recorded which). Here the CDR3 reads CASSRNTGELFF. The CDR3 DNA reads TGTGCCAGCAGCAGAAACACCGGGGAGCTGTTTTTT.